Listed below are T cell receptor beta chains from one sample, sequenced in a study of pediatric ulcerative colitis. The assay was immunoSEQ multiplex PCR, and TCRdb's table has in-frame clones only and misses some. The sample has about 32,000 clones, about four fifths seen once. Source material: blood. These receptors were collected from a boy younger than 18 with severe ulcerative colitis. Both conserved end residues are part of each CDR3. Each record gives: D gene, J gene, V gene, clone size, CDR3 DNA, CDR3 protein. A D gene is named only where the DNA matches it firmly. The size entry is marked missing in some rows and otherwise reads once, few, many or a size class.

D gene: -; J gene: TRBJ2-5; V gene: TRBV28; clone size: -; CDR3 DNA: TGTGCCAGCAGTGATCCTAGAGCAGGGGTGGGAGAGACCCAGTACTTC; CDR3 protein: CASSDPRAGVGETQYF
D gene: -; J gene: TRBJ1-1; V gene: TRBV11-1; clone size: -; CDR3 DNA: TGTGCCAGCAGCGCCGGGCCTAGGGAGACTGAAGCTTTCTTT; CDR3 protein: CASSAGPRETEAFF
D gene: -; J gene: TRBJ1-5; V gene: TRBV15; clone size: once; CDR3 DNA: TGTGCCACCAGCAGAGGTAGGGAAGGATATCAGCCCCAGCATTTT; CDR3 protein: CATSRGREGYQPQHF
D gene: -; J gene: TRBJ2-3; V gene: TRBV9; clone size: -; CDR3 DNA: TGTGCCAGCAGTAAGGTAGTCACAGATACGCAGTATTTT; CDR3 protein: CASSKVVTDTQYF
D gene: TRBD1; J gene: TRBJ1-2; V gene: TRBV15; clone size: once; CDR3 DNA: TGTGCCACCAGCAGGGGCGAACAGGGGTTGGATGGCTACACCTTC; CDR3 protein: CATSRGEQGLDGYTF
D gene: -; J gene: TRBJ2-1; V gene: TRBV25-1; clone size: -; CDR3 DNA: TGTGCCAGCAGTGGTCAAGGCATGCAAAGCCCTGTGGATGAGCAGTTCTTC; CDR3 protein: CASSGQGMQSPVDEQFF
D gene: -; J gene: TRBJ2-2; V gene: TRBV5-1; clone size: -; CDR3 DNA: TGCGCCAGCAATCTCGGGCAGGGGAACACCGGGGAGCTGTTTTTT; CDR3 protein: CASNLGQGNTGELFF
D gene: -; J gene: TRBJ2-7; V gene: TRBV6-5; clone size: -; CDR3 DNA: TGTGCCAGCAGTTATACCGGGCCCTCCTACGAGCAGTACTTC; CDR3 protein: CASSYTGPSYEQYF
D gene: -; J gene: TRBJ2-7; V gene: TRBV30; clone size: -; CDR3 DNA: TGTGCCTGGAGTAACCTGGTCCAGACCTACGAGCAGTACTTC; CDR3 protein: CAWSNLVQTYEQYF
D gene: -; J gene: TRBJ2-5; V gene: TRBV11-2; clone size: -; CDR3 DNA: TGTGCCAGCAGCTTATCAGGGGGAATGCGGGGGACCCAGTACTTC; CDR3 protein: CASSLSGGMRGTQYF
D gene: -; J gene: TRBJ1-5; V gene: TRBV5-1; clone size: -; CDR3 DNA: TGCGCCAGCAGCCGCGGACAGAATAGCAATCAGCCCCAGCATTTT; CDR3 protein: CASSRGQNSNQPQHF
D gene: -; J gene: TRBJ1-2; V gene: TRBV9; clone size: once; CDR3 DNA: TGTGCCAGCAGCCGTCAGGGATGGGGACCCTATGGCTACACCTTC; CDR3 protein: CASSRQGWGPYGYTF
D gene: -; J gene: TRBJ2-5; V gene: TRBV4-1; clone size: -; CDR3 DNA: TGCGCCAGCAGCCAAGATGGGCAGTTAAGCGGAGAGACCCAGTACTTC; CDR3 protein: CASSQDGQLSGETQYF
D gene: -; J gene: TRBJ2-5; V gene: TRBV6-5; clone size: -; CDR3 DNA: TGTGCCAGCAGTTTCCGCTGGGACAACCAAGAGACCCAGTACTTC; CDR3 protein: CASSFRWDNQETQYF
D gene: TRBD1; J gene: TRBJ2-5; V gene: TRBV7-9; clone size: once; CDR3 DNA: TGTGCCAGCAGCATCACAGGGGGTGAGGAGACCCAGTACTTC; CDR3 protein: CASSITGGEETQYF
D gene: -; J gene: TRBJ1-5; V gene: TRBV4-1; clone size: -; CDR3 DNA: TGCGCCAGCAGCCAAGTAGGGGATCAGCCCCAGCATTTT; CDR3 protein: CASSQVGDQPQHF
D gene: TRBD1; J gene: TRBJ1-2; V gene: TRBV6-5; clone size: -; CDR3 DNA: TGTGCCAGCAGTTACTACCGCCAAGGGGGCTGGGGCTACACCTTC; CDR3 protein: CASSYYRQGGWGYTF
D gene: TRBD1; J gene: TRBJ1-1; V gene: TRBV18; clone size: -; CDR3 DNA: TGTGCCAGCTCACCAACAGGGGGGAACACTGAAGCTTTCTTT; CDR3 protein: CASSPTGGNTEAFF
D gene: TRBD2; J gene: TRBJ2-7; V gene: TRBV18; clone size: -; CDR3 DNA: TGTGCCAGCTCAAAAGGACTAGCGGGGGACGAGCAGTACTTC; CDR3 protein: CASSKGLAGDEQYF
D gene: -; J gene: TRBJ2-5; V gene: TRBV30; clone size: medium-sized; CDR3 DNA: TGTGCCTGGGCTTCCTGGGGGGCCCAAGAGACCCAGTACTTC; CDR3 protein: CAWASWGAQETQYF
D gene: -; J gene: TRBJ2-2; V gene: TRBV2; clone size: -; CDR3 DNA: TGTGCCAGCAGTGAAGTGAGCCCTCTTAAGACCGGGGAGCTGTTTTTT; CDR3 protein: CASSEVSPLKTGELFF
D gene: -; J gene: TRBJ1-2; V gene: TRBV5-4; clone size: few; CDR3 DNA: TGTGCCAGCAGCTTCGAAACCTATGGCTACACCTTC; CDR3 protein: CASSFETYGYTF
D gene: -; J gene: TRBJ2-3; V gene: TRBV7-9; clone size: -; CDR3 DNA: TGTGCCGCGGGGCGGGGTAGCACAGATACGCAGTATTTT; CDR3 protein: CAAGRGSTDTQYF
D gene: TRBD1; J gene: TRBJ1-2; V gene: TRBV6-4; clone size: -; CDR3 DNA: TGTGCCAGCAGGACCGCTACAGGGGGCGAGACCTTCCCTAACTATGGCTACACCTTC; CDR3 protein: CASRTATGGETFPNYGYTF
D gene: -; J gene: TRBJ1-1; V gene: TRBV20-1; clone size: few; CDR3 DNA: TGCAGTGCCAGAACCGGGGCTGAAGCTTTCTTT; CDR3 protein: CSARTGAEAFF
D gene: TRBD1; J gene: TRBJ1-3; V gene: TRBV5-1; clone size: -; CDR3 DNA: TGCGCCAGCAGCTTGGGACAGGGTCGGGGAAACACCATATATTTT; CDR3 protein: CASSLGQGRGNTIYF
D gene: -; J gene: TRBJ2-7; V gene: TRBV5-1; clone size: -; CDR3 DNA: TGCGCCAGCAGCCCCGGACAGAACTACGAGCAGTACTTC; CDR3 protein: CASSPGQNYEQYF
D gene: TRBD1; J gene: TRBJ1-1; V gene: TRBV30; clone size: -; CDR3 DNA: TGTGCCTGGAGCTCGACAGGGCCACCTGAAGCTTTCTTT; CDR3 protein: CAWSSTGPPEAFF
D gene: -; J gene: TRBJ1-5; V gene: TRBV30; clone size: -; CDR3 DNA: TGTGCCTGGAGTCGTTGGCATCCCAATCAGCCCCAGCATTTT; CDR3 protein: CAWSRWHPNQPQHF
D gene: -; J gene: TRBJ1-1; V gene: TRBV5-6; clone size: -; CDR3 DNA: TGTGCCAGCAGCTTACGGGGAAATGAAGCTTTCTTT; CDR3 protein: CASSLRGNEAFF
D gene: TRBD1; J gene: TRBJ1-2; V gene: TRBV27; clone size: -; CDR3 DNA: TGTGCCAGCAGTTCATCAGGGACAGCCCTGCGGTATGGCTACACCTTC; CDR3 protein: CASSSSGTALRYGYTF
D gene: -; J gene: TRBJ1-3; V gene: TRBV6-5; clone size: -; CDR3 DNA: TGTGCCAGCCTCGACTTCTCTGGAAACACCATATATTTT; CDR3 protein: CASLDFSGNTIYF
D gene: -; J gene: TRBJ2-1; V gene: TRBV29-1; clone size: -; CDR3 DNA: TGCAGCCACCAGTCAGGGATCCTCTACAATGAGCAGTTCTTC; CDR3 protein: CSHQSGILYNEQFF
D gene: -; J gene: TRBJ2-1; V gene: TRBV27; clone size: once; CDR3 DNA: TGTGCCAGCAGTTTAGCCGGCGGGACGGGGTCCTACAATGAGCAGTTCTTC; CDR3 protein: CASSLAGGTGSYNEQFF
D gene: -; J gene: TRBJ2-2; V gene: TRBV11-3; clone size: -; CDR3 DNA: TGTGCCAGCAGCCTCCGAAGCACCGGGGAGCTGTTTTTT; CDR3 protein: CASSLRSTGELFF
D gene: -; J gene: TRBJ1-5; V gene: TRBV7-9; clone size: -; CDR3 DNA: TGTGCCAGCAGCCCAGGACACGACAATCAGCCCCAGCATTTT; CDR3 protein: CASSPGHDNQPQHF
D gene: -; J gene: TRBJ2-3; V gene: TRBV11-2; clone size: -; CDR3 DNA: TGTGCCAGCAGCCACCGGGATACGCAGTATTTT; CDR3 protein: CASSHRDTQYF
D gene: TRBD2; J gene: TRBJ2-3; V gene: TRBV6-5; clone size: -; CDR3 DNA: TGTGCCAGCAGTCCAAGGACTAGGTCAGATACGCAGTATTTT; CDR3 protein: CASSPRTRSDTQYF
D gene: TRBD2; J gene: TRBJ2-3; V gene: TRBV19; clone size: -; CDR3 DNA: TGTGCCAGTAGTATAGTAGCGGGGGGCACAGATACGCAGTATTTT; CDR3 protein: CASSIVAGGTDTQYF
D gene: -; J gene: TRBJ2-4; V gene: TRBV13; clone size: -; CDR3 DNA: TGTGCCAGCAGCCCCTCTGTTGGGTGGGGCAAAAACATTCAGTACTTC; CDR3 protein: CASSPSVGWGKNIQYF
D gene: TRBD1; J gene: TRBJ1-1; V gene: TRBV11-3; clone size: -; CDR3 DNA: TGTGCCAGCGGCCTGGGACAGGGTAACACTGAAGCTTTCTTT; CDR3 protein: CASGLGQGNTEAFF
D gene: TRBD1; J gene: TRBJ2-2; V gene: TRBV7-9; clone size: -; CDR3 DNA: TGTGCCAGCAGCTTAGCGCCAGGGGGGAACACCGGGGAGCTGTTTTTT; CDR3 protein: CASSLAPGGNTGELFF
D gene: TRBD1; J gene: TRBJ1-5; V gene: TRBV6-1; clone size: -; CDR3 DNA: TGTGCCAGCAGCGGGGGACAGGGAGGGAACCAGCCCCAGCATTTT; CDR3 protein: CASSGGQGGNQPQHF
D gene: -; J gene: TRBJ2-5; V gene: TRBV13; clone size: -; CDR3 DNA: TGTGCCAGCAGCCAGACTTGGGCTACGTTTGCTGCTGCTGAGACCCAGTACTTC; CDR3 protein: CASSQTWATFAAAETQYF
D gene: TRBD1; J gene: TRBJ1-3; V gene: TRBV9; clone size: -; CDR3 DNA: TGTGCCAGCAGCGTCCGGGCAGGGGGCTCAGAATTCTCCGGAAACACCATATATTTT; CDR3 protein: CASSVRAGGSEFSGNTIYF
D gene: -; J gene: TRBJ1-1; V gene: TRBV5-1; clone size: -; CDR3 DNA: TGCGCCAGCAGCTTGTTTCTTACGTGGGACCTGAACACTGAAGCTTTCTTT; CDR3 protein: CASSLFLTWDLNTEAFF
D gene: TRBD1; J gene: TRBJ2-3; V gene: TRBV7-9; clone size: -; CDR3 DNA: TGTGCCAGCAGCCCCGGGACAGCAAGCACAGATACGCAGTATTTT; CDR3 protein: CASSPGTASTDTQYF
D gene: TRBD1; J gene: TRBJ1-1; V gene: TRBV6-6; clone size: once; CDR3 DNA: TGTGCCAGCAGTTGGGGACAGGGGCGTTCGGTCACTGAAGCTTTCTTT; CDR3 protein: CASSWGQGRSVTEAFF
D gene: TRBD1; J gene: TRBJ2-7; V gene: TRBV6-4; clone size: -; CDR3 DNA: TGTGCCAGCAGTTTTCTTGGGACAGACTCCTACGAGCAGTACTTC; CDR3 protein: CASSFLGTDSYEQYF
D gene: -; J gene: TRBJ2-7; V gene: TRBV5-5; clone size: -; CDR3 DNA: TGTGCCAGCAGCTTGCGGGACACCTCCTACGAGCAGTACTTC; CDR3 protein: CASSLRDTSYEQYF
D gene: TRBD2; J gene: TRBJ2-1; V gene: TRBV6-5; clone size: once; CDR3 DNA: TGTGCCAGCAGTTACTCCCTCCGGGGGGTCTATGAGCAGTTCTTC; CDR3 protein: CASSYSLRGVYEQFF
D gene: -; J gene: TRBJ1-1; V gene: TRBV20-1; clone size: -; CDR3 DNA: TGCAGTGCTGACCGCATTGAAGCTTTCTTT; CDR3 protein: CSADRIEAFF
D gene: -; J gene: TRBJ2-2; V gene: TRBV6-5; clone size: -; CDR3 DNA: TGTGCCAGCAGTTACGGTCGAGCCAACCTACGGGAGCTGTTTTTT; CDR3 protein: CASSYGRANLRELFF
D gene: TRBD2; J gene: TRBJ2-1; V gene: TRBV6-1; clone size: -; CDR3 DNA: TGTGCCAGCATTATGTCTAGCGGTCCCAGGGAGCAGTTCTTC; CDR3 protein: CASIMSSGPREQFF
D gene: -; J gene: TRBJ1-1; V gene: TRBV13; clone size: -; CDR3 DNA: TGTGCCAGCAGCCCAACCGGGTCCTTGAACACTGAAGCTTTCTTT; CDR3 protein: CASSPTGSLNTEAFF
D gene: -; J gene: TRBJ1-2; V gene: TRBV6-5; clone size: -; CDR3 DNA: TGTGCCAGCAGTTACGGCCAGGGAGGGGATGGCTACACCTTC; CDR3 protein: CASSYGQGGDGYTF
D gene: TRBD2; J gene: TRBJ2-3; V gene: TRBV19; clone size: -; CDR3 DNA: TGTGCCAGTAGGGGACTAGCGGCTAGCACAGATACGCAGTATTTT; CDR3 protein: CASRGLAASTDTQYF
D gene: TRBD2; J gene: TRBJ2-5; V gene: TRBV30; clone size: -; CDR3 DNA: TGTGCCTGGAGTGCGGGGGGAACCCTGTACTTC; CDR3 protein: CAWSAGGTLYF
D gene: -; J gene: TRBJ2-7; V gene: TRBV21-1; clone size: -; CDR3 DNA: -; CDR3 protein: CASTLFGWGAIPTGEQYF